This T cell receptor beta chain was sequenced during a study of OX40 agonist ivuxolimab in advanced cancers. Study-wide background: Across the patients, intravenous ivuxolimab was delivered every 2 weeks at 0.01 to 10 mg/kg. Partial responses occurred in Three dose-escalation patients, one with hepatocellular carcinoma and two with cutaneous melanoma. General observations from the study: Expanded peripheral T cells had an undetermined antigen specificity. Expansion of clones was among the lowest in partial responders at 0.1-3.0 mg/kg.

About this clone: No antigen is known for it.

Trimming took off 3 bases at V and 3 bases at J, with 6 bases between the two ends. The CDR3 is 11 amino acids. CDR1 is DFQATT and CDR2 is SNEGSKA in the germline V gene (reference sequence). TCRdb's table, derived via immunoSEQ multiplex PCR, lists solely in-frame clones and lacks some. The data show roughly 45,000 clones, around 84% seen once. The gene calls are TRBV20-1 and TRBJ2-7, with D unresolved. This material consisted of CD4+ or CD8+ T cells sorted from blood, taken in a trial of the OX40 agonist ivuxolimab. The receptor was derived from an adult with an advanced solid tumor such as melanoma, head and neck, liver or kidney cancer. CDR3 loop: CSARTYYEQYF. The CDR3 nucleotides are TGCAGTGCTAGGACCTACTACGAGCAGTACTTC.